A single T cell receptor (beta chain) is shown here with its context. This sample is drawn from a study of T-cell reconstitution after alpha-beta-depleted transplantation in children. Germline CDR1 reads SGHTA; CDR2 reads FQGNSA. CDR3 size: 12 residues. Trimming took off 3 bases at V and 8 bases at J, with 10 bases between the two ends. TCRbeta library preparation incorporated unique molecular identifiers. TCRdb analysed the PCR reads with MiXCR anew, one entry per CDR3 protein. Of approximately 400,000 distinct CDR3 sequences in the sample, roughly 15% were seen once. The rearrangement joins TRBV7-2 to TRBJ1-2; D may be TRBD1 (5 bases). The sequence derives from a boy under two years old who had a stem cell transplant for Wiskott-Aldrich syndrome, so the T cells may come from the graft donor. The specimen comprised PBMCs, mostly from graft donor cells, sampled 360 days after TCRalphabeta/CD19-depleted stem cell transplant. CDR3 loop: CASSFKRDGYTF. As DNA, the CDR3 is TGTGCCAGCAGCTTTAAAAGGGACGGCTACACCTTC.